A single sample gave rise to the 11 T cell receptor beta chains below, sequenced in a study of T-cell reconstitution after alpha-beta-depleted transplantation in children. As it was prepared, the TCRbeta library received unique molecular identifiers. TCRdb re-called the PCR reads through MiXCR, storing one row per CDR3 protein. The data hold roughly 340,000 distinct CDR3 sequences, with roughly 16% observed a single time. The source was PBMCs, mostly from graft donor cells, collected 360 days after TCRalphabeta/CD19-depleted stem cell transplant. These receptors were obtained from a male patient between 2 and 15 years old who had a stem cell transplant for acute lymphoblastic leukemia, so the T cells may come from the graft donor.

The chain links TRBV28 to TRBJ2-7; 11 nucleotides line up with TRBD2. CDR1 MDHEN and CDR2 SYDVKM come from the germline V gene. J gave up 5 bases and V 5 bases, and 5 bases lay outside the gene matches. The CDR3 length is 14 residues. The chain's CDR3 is CASSGLAGDHEQYF. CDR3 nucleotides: TGTGCCAGCAGTGGACTAGCGGGCGACCACGAGCAGTACTTC.

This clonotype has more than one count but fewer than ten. This chain's CDR3 is CSARAGGVTGELFF. The CDR3 bases are TGCAGTGCGAGGGCGGGAGGCGTCACCGGGGAGCTGTTTTTT. V gene TRBV20-1 combines with J gene TRBJ2-2; 8 positions match TRBD2. Trimming removed 6 bases from V and 4 bases from J; junction bases left unmatched: 7. The germline V gene has CDR1 DFQATT and CDR2 SNEGSKA (reference sequence). This CDR3 is 14 amino acids long.

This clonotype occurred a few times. The CDR3 DNA follows: TGTGCCAGCAGCAACCCCACCGCGGGAGGGCAATTGGCAGATACGCAGTATTTT. Translated, it gives CASSNPTAGGQLADTQYF. The V and J genes are TRBV21-1 and TRBJ2-3; the table calls TRBD2, which could not be checked here. TRBV21-1 is classified as a pseudogene. The CDR3 is 18 residues long.

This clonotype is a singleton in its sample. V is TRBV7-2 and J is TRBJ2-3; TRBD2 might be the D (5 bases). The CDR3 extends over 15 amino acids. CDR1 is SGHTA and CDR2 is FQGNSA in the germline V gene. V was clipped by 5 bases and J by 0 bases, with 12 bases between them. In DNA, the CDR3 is TGTGCCAGCAGCCTGGACTTTGCTAGCACAGATACGCAGTATTTT. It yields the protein CASSLDFASTDTQYF.

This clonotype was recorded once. The CDR3 coding sequence is TGTGCCACTTCTCCCGGTGTCGGGGGGGTCAATGAGCAGTTCTTC. It codes for CATSPGVGGVNEQFF. The chain joins TRBV10-3 to TRBJ2-1; the match to TRBD2 covers 8 bases. Trimming at V came to 10 bases and at J to 6 bases, leaving 14 bases not matched to a gene. Germline V gives CDR1 ENHRY, CDR2 SYGVKD. CDR3 size: 15 residues.

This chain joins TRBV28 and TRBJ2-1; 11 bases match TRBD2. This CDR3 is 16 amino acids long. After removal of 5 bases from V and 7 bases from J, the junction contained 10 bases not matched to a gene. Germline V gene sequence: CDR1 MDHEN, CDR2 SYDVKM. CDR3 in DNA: TGTGCCAGCAGTCCCCCCACTAGCGGGAGATGGAATGAGCAGTTCTTC. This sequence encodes CASSPPTSGRWNEQFF.

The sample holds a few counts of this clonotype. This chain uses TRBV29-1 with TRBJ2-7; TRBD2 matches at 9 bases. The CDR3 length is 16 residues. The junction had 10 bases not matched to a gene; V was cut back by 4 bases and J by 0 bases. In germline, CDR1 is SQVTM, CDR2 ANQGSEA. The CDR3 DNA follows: TGCAGCGTTGGGACTAGCGAGAAAAGGAGCTCCTACGAGCAGTACTTC. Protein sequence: CSVGTSEKRSSYEQYF.

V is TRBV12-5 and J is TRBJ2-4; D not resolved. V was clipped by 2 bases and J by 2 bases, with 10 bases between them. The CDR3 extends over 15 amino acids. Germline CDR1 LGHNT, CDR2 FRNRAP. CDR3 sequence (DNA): TGTGCTAGTGGTTTGTGGGGTCTAACCAAAAACATTCAGTACTTC. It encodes CASGLWGLTKNIQYF.

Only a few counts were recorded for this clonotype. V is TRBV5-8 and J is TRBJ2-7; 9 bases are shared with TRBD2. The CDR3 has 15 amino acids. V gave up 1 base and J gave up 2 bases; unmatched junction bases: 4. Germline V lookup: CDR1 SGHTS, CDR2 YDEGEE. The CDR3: CASSLWLAGTYEQYF. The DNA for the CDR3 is TGTGCCAGCAGCTTGTGGCTAGCGGGAACCTACGAGCAGTACTTC.

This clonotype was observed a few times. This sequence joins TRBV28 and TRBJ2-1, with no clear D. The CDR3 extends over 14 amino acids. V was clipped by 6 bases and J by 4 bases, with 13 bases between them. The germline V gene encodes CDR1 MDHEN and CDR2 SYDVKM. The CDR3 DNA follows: TGTGCCAGCAGACCTTCTGTGGGATACAATGAGCAGTTCTTC. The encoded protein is CASRPSVGYNEQFF.

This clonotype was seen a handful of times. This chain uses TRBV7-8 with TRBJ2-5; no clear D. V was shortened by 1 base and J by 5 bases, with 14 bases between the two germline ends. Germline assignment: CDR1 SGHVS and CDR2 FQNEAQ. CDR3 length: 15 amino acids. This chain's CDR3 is CASSLEPLGWETQYF. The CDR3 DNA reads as TGTGCCAGCAGCTTAGAGCCTCTCGGGTGGGAGACCCAGTACTTC.